A selection of T cell receptor beta chains follows, all from one sample in a study of Ad26.COV2.S vaccination and SARS-CoV-2 variants. Here immunoSEQ multiplex PCR was the method, and the copy in TCRdb shows in-frame clones only, minus some. The sample contains about 350,000 clones, 88% of which appear only once. The specimen was peripheral blood, collected in a trial of Ad26.COV2.S vaccine versus placebo. These receptors came from a person between 18 and 65 years old who received the Ad26.COV2.S COVID-19 vaccine or a placebo. The CDR3 runs from the conserved cysteine through the conserved F or W. A D gene is named only where the DNA matches it firmly. The size of a clone is reported for some rows only, either as once, few or many, or as a class for expanded clones.

j_gene | abundance | d_gene | v_gene | CDR3nt | CDR3aa
TRBJ2-7 | NA | NA | TRBV18 | TGTGCCAGCTCACACCGCGACAGACCCTACGAGCAGTACTTC | CASSHRDRPYEQYF
TRBJ2-6 | NA | TRBD1 | TRBV5-1 | TGCGCCAGCAGCACAGGGGGGAGGTCTGGGGCCAACGTCCTGACTTTC | CASSTGGRSGANVLTF
TRBJ1-1 | NA | NA | TRBV20-1 | TGCAGTGCTAGTCCCGGGACTTTTAACACTGAAGCTTTCTTT | CSASPGTFNTEAFF
TRBJ2-5 | NA | TRBD2 | TRBV7-2 | TGTGCCAGCAGCTGGGGGGGGAGTCAAGAGACCCAGTACTTC | CASSWGGSQETQYF
TRBJ2-7 | NA | NA | TRBV6-5 | TGTGCCAGCAAAGCAGGATCCTACGAGCAGTACTTC | CASKAGSYEQYF
TRBJ2-2 | NA | NA | TRBV29-1 | TGCAGCGTTCGCCAGGGACTGGTCTGGGGGGAGCTGTTTTTT | CSVRQGLVWGELFF
TRBJ2-7 | NA | NA | TRBV30 | TGTGCCTGGGGGGACGGTTCCTACGAGCAGTACTTC | CAWGDGSYEQYF
TRBJ2-2 | NA | NA | TRBV12-5 | TGTGCTAGTGGGGCGACAGCTAACACCGGGGAGCTGTTTTTT | CASGATANTGELFF
TRBJ1-4 | NA | NA | TRBV3-1/TRBV3-2 | TGTGCCAGCACCTCGGTGGAGGAAAAACTGTTTTTT | CASTSVEEKLFF
TRBJ2-7 | few | TRBD1 | TRBV3-1/TRBV3-2 | TGTGCCAGCAGCCAAGACGACAGGGCCGAGCAGTACTTC | CASSQDDRAEQYF
TRBJ2-1 | NA | TRBD2 | TRBV15 | TGTGCCACCAGCAGAGCTCGACTAGCGTTTGAGCAGTTCTTC | CATSRARLAFEQFF
TRBJ2-4 | NA | TRBD1 | TRBV2 | TGTGCCAGCCGACCGGGACAGCCGATTGACATTCAGTACTTC | CASRPGQPIDIQYF
TRBJ2-7 | NA | TRBD1 | TRBV11-2 | TGTGCCAGCAGCAACCGAACAGGGGCCCCTAACTACGAGCAGTACTTC | CASSNRTGAPNYEQYF
TRBJ1-1 | NA | NA | TRBV28 | TGTGCCAGCAGTTTACCCCAACGCACTGAAGCTTTCTTT | CASSLPQRTEAFF
TRBJ2-1 | few | NA | TRBV19 | TGTGCCAGTAGTTCCTCTACCGGATGGCACGAGCAGTTCTTC | CASSSSTGWHEQFF
TRBJ1-6 | NA | TRBD1 | TRBV12-3/TRBV12-4 | TGTGCCAGCAGCCGGGACAGGGTTTCACCCCTCCACTTT | CASSRDRVSPLHF
TRBJ1-6 | NA | TRBD1 | TRBV28 | TGTGCCAGCAGTTTTTGGGCGGGATCGGACAGGGGTGCTAGGGACTATAATTCACCCCTCCACTTT | CASSFWAGSDRGARDYNSPLHF
TRBJ1-4 | NA | TRBD1 | TRBV27 | TGTGCCAGCAGATTCGGGACAGGGGCATCTAATGAAAAACTGTTTTTT | CASRFGTGASNEKLFF
TRBJ1-1 | many | NA | TRBV6-4 | TGTGCCAGCAGCAACACCTTGAACACTGAAGCTTTCTTT | CASSNTLNTEAFF
TRBJ2-3 | NA | TRBD2 | TRBV4-1 | TGCGCCAGCAGCTACTTAGCGGGGGACACAGATACGCAGTATTTT | CASSYLAGDTDTQYF
TRBJ2-7 | NA | TRBD1 | TRBV7-9 | TGTGCCAGCATCCTAAACCGGGACAGGGGTGCCGCGCAGTACTTC | CASILNRDRGAAQYF
TRBJ2-7 | NA | NA | TRBV5-4 | TGTGCCAGCAGCTTGGCCGAAACAACCCTGATCCAGCAGTACTTC | CASSLAETTLIQQYF
TRBJ1-1 | NA | TRBD1 | TRBV7-3 | TGTGCCAGCAGCTTAACAGCCGGGACAGGACCCCTGAACACTGAAGCTTTCTTT | CASSLTAGTGPLNTEAFF
TRBJ2-2 | NA | TRBD2 | TRBV10-3 | TGTGCCATCAGTGAGTCGGGGAGACTAGCGAGCGGGGAGCTGTTTTTT | CAISESGRLASGELFF
TRBJ1-1 | NA | TRBD1 | TRBV30 | TGTGCCTTTACACAGGGGGCTAGGAACACTGAAGCTTTCTTT | CAFTQGARNTEAFF
TRBJ1-1 | NA | NA | TRBV11-3 | TGTGCCAGCAGCTTAGGCGGGGCGAACACTGAAGCTTTCTTT | CASSLGGANTEAFF
TRBJ2-7 | NA | NA | TRBV30 | TGTGCCTGGAGTGAAGGGATCTCCTACGAGCAGTACTTC | CAWSEGISYEQYF
TRBJ2-1 | NA | NA | TRBV13 | TGTGCCAGCAGCTTATCAGGGGGGAACAATGAGCAGTTCTTC | CASSLSGGNNEQFF
TRBJ1-5 | NA | NA | TRBV20-1 | TGCAGTGCTAGTTATGGGGTTATGAGCAATCAGCCCCAGCATTTT | CSASYGVMSNQPQHF
TRBJ1-5 | NA | NA | TRBV6-5 | TGTGCCAGCGGTCGGAATCAGCCCCAGCATTTT | CASGRNQPQHF
TRBJ1-1 | NA | NA | TRBV10-2 | TGCGCCAGCAGGTCCGGGACAATGAACACTGAAGCTTTCTTT | CASRSGTMNTEAFF